This T cell receptor beta chain originates from a study of blood T cell repertoires in COVID-19. The table came from immunoSEQ multiplex PCR; TCRdb's copy has only in-frame clones and leaves some out. The table includes 55,000 to 65,000 clones, 89% detected once. This CDR3 region has 17 residues. Looked up from germline, CDR1 is SGHNT and CDR2 is YYREEE (reference sequence). J was trimmed by 7 bases and V by 4 bases; bases with no gene match: 14. The rearrangement uses TRBV5-4 and TRBJ1-6, with TRBD1 matching over 7 bases. Sequencing was done on a sample of peripheral blood. The sequence derives from a woman aged 55-70 years with COVID-19, enrolled during active disease. The chain's CDR3 is CASSPQGTGTANSPLHF. The CDR3 DNA reads as TGTGCCAGCAGCCCTCAGGGTACCGGGACAGCCAATTCACCCCTCCACTTT.